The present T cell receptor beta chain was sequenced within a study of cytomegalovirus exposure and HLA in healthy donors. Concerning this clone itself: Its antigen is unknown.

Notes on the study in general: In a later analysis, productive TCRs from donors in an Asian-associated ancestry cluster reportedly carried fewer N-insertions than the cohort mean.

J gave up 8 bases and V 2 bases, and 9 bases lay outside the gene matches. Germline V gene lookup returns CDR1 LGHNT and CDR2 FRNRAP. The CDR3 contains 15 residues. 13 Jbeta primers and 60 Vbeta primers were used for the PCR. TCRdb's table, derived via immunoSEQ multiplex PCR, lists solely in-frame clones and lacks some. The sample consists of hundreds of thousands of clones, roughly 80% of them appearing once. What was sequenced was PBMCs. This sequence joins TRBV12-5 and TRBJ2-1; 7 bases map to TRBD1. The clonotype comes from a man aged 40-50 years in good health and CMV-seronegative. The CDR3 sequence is CASGLRGGGGDEQFF. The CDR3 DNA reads TGTGCTAGTGGTTTGAGAGGGGGCGGTGGCGATGAGCAGTTCTTC.